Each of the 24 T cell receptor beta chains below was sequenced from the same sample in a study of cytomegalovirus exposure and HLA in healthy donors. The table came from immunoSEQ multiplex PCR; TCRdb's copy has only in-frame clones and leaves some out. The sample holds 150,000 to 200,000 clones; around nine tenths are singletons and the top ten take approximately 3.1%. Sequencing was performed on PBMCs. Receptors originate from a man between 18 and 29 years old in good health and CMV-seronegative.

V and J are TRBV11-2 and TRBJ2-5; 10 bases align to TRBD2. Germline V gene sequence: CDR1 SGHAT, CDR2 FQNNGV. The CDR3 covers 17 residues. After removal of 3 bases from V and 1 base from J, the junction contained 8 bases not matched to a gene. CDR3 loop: CASSLGGASGSQETQYF. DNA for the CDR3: TGTGCCAGCAGCTTGGGAGGTGCTAGCGGGAGCCAAGAGACCCAGTACTTC.

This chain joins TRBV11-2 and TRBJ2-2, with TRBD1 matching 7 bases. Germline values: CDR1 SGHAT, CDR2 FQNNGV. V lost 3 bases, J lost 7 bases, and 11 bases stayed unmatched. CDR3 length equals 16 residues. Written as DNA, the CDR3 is TGTGCCAGCAGCTTGTTGGATGACAGGGAAAACGGGGAGCTGTTTTTT. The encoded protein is CASSLLDDRENGELFF.

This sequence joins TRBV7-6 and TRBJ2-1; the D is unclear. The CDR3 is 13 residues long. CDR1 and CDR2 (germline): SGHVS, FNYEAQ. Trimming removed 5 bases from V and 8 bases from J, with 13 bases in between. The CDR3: CASSLLSSHEQFF. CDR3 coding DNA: TGTGCCAGCAGCCTACTGAGTAGTCATGAGCAGTTCTTC.

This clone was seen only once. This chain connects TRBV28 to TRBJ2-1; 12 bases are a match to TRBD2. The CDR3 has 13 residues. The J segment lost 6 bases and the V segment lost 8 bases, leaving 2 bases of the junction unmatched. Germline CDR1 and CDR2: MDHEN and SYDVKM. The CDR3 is CASQLAGGNEQFF. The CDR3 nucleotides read TGTGCCAGCCAACTAGCGGGGGGCAATGAGCAGTTCTTC.

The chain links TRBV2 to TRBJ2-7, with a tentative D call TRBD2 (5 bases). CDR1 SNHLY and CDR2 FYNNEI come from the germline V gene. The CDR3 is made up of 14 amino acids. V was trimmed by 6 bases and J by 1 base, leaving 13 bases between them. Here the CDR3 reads CASRLRGPSYEQYF. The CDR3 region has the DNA TGTGCCAGCAGACTGAGAGGGCCGTCCTACGAGCAGTACTTC.

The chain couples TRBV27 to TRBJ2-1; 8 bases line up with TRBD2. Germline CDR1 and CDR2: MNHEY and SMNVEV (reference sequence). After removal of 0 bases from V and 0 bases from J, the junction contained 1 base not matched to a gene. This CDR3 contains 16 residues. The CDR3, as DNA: TGTGCCAGCAGTTTATCGCTAGCGGGCTCCTACAATGAGCAGTTCTTC. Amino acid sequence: CASSLSLAGSYNEQFF.

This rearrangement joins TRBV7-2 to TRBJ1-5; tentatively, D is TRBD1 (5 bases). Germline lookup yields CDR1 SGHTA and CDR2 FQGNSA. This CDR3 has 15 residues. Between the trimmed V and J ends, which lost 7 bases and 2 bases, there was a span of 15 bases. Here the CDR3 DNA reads TGTGCCAGCACCCCAGAATTAGGGGGCAATCAGCCCCAGCATTTT. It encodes CASTPELGGNQPQHF.

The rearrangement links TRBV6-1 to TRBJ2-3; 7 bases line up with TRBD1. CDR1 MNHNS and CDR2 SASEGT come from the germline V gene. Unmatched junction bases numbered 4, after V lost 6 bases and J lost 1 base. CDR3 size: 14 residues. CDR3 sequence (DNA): TGTGCCAGCAGGCCTGGGACAGGCACAGATACGCAGTATTTT. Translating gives CASRPGTGTDTQYF.

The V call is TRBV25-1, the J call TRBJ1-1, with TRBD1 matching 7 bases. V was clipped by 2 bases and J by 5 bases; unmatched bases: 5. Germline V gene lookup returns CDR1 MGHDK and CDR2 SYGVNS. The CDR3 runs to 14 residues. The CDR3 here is CASSEAGQVTEAFF. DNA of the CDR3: TGTGCCAGCAGTGAAGCAGGACAGGTGACTGAAGCTTTCTTT.

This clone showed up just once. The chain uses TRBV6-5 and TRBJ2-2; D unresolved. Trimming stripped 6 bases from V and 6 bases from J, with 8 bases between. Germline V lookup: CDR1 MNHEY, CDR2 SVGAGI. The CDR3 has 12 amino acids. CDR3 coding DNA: TGTGCCAGCAGCCCTAGGCCCGGGGAGCTGTTTTTT. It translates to CASSPRPGELFF.

CDR3 in DNA: TGTGCCAGCAGCTCAAGAACTAGCGGGGACTACGAGCAGTACTTC. Translated: CASSSRTSGDYEQYF. J is TRBJ2-7 and V is TRBV11-3; 10 bases match TRBD2. Per germline, CDR1 SGHNT and CDR2 YENEEA. CDR3 length: 15 amino acids. V lost 4 bases, J lost 3 bases, and 6 bases stayed unmatched.

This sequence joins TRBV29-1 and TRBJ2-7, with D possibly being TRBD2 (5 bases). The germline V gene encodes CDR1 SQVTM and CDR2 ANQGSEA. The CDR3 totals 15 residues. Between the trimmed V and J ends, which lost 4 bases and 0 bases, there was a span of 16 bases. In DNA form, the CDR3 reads TGCAGCGTTGTTAGAGGGTTCTTGGGCTCCTACGAGCAGTACTTC. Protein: CSVVRGFLGSYEQYF.

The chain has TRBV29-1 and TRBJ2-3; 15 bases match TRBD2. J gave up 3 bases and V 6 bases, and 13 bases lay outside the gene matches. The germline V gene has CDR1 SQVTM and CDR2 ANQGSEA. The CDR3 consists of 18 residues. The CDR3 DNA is TGCAGCGTGGATTCCGGGACTAGCGGGAGGCCGGGTACAGATACGCAGTATTTT. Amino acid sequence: CSVDSGTSGRPGTDTQYF.

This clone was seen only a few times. The CDR3 sequence is CANQLAGGMSYNEQFF. The CDR3 DNA is TGTGCCAACCAACTAGCGGGGGGCATGTCCTACAATGAGCAGTTCTTC. V is TRBV2 and J is TRBJ2-1, with 12 nucleotides matching TRBD2. The CDR3 runs to 16 residues. V lost 10 bases, J lost 1 base, and 8 bases stayed unmatched. The germline CDR1 and CDR2 sequences are SNHLY and FYNNEI.

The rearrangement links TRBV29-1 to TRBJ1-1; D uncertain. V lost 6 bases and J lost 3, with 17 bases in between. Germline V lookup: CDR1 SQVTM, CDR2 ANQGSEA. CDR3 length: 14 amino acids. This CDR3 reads CSVNGKFQDTEAFF. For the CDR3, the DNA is TGCAGCGTCAACGGGAAATTTCAGGACACTGAAGCTTTCTTT.

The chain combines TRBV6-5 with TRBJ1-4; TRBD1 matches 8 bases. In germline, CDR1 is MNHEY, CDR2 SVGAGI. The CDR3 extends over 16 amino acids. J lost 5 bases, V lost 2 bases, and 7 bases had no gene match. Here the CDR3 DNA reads TGTGCCAGCAGTTACGGACAGGGAGAAGTGAATGAAAAACTGTTTTTT. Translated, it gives CASSYGQGEVNEKLFF.

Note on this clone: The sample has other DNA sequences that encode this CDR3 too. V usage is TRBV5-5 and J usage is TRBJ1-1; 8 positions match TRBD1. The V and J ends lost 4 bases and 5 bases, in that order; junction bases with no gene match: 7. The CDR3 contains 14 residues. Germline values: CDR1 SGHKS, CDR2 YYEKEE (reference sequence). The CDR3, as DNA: TGTGCCAGCAGCCTAGGACAGGGAGGGACTGAAGCTTTCTTT. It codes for CASSLGQGGTEAFF.

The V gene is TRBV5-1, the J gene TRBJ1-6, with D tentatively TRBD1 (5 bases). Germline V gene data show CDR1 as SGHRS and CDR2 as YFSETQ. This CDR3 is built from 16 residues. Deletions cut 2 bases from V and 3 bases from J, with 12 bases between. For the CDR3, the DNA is TGCGCCAGCAGCTTAGGGGAAGGTAGCTATAATTCACCCCTCCACTTT. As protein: CASSLGEGSYNSPLHF.

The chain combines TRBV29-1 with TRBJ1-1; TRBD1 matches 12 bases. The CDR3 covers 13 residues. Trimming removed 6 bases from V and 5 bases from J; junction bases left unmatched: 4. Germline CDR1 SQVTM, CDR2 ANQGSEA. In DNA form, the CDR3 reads TGCAGCGTGGGACAGGGGGCGCGGACTGAAGCTTTCTTT. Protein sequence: CSVGQGARTEAFF.

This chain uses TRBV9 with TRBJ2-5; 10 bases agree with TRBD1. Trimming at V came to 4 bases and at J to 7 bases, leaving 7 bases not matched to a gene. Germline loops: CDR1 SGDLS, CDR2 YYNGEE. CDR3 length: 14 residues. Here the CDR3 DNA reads TGTGCCAGCAGCACCAGGGACAGGGGTGGGACCCAGTACTTC. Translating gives CASSTRDRGGTQYF.

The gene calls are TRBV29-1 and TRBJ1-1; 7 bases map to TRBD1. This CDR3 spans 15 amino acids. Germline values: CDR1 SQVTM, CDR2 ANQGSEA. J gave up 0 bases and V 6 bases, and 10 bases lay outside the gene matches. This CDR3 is CSVAGTDLMNTEAFF. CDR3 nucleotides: TGCAGCGTCGCCGGGACAGACTTAATGAACACTGAAGCTTTCTTT.

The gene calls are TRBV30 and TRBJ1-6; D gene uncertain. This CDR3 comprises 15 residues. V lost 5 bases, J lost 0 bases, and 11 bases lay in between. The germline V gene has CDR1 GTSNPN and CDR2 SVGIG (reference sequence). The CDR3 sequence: CAWGPGSSYNSPLHF. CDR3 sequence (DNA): TGTGCCTGGGGGCCGGGGAGCTCCTATAATTCACCCCTCCACTTT.

The chain's CDR3 is CASAGQGAGYNEQFF. The CDR3 DNA sequence: TGTGCCAGCGCCGGACAGGGGGCGGGATACAATGAGCAGTTCTTC. The J gene is TRBJ2-1, the V gene TRBV27, with 11 bases fitting TRBD1. Unmatched junction bases numbered 7, after V lost 8 bases and J lost 4 bases. CDR1 MNHEY and CDR2 SMNVEV come from the germline V gene (reference sequence). The CDR3 has 15 residues.

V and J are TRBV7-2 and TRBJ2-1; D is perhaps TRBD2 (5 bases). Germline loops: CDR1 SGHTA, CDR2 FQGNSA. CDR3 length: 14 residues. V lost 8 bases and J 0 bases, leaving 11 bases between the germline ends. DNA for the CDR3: TGTGCCAGCGGCAGCGGTTACTCCTACAATGAGCAGTTCTTC. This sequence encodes CASGSGYSYNEQFF.